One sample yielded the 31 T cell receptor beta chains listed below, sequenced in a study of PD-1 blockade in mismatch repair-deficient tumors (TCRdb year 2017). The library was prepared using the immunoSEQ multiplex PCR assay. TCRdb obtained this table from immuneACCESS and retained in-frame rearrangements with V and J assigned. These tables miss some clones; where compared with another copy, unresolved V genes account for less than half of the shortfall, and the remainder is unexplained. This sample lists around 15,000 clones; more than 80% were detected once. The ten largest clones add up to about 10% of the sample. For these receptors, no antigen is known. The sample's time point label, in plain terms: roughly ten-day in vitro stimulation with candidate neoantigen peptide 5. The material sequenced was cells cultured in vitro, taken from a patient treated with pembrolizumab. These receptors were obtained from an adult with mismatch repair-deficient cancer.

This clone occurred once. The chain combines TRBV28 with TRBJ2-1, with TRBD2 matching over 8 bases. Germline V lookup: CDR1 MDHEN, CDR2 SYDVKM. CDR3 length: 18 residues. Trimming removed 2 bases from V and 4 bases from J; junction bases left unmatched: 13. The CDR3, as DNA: TGTGCCAGCAGTTTAATGAGAGGGTTGACTAGCGAATACAATGAGCAGTTCTTC. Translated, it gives CASSLMRGLTSEYNEQFF.

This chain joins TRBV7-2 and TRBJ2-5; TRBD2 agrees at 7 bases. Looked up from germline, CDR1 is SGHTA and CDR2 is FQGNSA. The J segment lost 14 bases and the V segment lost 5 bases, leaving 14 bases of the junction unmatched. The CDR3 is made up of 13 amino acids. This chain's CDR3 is CASSPVLSSGGYF. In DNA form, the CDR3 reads TGTGCCAGCAGCCCTGTTCTCTCTAGCGGAGGTTACTTC. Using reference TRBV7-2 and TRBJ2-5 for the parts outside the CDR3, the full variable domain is GAGVSQSPSNKVTEKGKDVELRCDPISGHTALYWYRQSLGQGLEFLIYFQGNSAPDKSGLPSDRFSAERTGGSVSTLTIQRTQQEDSAVYLCASSPVLSSGGYFGPGTRLLVL.

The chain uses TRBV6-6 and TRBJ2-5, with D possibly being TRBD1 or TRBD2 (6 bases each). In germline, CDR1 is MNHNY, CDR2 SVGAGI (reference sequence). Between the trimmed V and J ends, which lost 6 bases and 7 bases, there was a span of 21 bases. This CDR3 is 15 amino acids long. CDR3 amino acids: CASSPAGGRGVTQYF. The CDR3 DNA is TGTGCCAGCAGCCCCGCCGGCGGAAGGGGGGTGACCCAGTACTTC.

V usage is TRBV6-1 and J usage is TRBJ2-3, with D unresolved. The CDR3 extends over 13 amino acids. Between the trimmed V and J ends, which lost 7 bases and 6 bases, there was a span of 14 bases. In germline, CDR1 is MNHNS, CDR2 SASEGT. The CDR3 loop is CASIDWRADTQYF. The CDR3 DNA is TGTGCCAGCATCGACTGGAGAGCTGATACGCAGTATTTT.

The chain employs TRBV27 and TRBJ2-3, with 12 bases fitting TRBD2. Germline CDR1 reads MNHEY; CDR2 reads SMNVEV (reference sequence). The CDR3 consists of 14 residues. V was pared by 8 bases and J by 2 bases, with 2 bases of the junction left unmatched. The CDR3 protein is CASGLAGPTDTQYF. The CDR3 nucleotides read TGTGCCAGCGGACTAGCGGGACCCACAGATACGCAGTATTTT.

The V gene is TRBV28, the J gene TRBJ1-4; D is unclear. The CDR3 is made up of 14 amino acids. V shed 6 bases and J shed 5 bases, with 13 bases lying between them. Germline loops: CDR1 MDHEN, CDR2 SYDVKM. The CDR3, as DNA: TGTGCCAGCAGCGGGTTTCTCCTGAATGAAAAACTGTTTTTT. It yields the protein CASSGFLLNEKLFF.

The CDR3 protein is CASNPWTGGRGQPQHF. As DNA, the CDR3 is TGTGCCAGTAACCCCTGGACAGGGGGAAGGGGTCAGCCCCAGCATTTT. The rearrangement joins TRBV19 to TRBJ1-5; TRBD1 matches at 10 bases. From germline, CDR1 is LNHDA and CDR2 SQIVND (reference sequence). With 7 bases clipped from V and 6 bases from J, the junction kept 12 bases outside the gene matches. The CDR3 totals 16 residues.

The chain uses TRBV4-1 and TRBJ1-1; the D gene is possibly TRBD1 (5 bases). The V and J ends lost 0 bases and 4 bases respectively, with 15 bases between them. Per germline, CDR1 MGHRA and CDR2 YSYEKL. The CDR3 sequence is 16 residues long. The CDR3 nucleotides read TGCGCCAGCAGCCAAGAGCCCCGTGGGGGGAGCACTGAAGCTTTCTTT. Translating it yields CASSQEPRGGSTEAFF.

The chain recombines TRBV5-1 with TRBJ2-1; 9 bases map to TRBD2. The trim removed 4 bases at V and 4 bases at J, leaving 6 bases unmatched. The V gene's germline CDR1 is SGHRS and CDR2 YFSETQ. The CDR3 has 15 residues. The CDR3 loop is CASSPRLAAYNEQFF. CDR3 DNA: TGCGCCAGCAGCCCGCGACTAGCGGCGTACAATGAGCAGTTCTTC.

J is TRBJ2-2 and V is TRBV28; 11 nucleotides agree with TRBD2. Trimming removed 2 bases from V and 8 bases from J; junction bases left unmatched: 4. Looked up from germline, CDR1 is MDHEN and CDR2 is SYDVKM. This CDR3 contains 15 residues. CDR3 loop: CASSLLTSGGGELFF. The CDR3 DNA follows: TGTGCCAGCAGTTTACTTACTAGCGGGGGTGGGGAGCTGTTTTTT.

CDR3 nucleotide sequence: TGTGCCAGCAGTTACTCGACTGAGGCAGATACGCAGTATTTT. This codes for CASSYSTEADTQYF. This rearrangement joins TRBV6-5 to TRBJ2-3; D gene unclear. The V and J ends lost 0 bases and 4 bases respectively, with 8 bases between them. There are 14 residues in the CDR3. CDR1 is MNHEY and CDR2 is SVGAGI in the germline V gene.

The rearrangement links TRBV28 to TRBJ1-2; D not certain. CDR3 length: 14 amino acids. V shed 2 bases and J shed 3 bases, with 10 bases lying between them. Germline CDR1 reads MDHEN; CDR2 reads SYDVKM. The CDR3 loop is CASSLLGSYYGYTF. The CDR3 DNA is TGTGCCAGCAGTTTACTGGGCTCCTACTATGGCTACACCTTC.

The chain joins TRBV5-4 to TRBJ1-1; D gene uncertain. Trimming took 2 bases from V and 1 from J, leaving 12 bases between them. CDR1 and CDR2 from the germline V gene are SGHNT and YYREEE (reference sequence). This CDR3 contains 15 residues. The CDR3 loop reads CASSLPAGTNTEAFF. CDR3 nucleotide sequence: TGTGCCAGCAGCTTACCCGCCGGCACGAACACTGAAGCTTTCTTT.

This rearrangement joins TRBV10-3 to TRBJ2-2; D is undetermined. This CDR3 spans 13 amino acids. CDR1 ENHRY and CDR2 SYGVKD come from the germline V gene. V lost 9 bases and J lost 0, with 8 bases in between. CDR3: CAILRPNTGELFF. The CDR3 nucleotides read TGTGCCATATTACGTCCGAACACCGGGGAGCTGTTTTTT.

CDR3 sequence (DNA): TGTGCCATCAGTGATTTTGCGGCAGGGGCGAGCACTGAAGCTTTCTTT. It is translated as CAISDFAAGASTEAFF. The V call is TRBV10-3, the J call TRBJ1-1; tentatively, D is TRBD1 (6 bases). CDR3 length: 16 residues. The V and J ends lost 3 bases and 4 bases respectively, with 18 bases between them. CDR1 and CDR2 (germline): ENHRY, SYGVKD.

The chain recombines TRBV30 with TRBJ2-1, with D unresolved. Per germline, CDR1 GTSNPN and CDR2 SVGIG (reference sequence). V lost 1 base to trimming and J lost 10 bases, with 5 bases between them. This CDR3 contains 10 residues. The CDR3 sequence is CAWSGGEQFF. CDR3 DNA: TGTGCCTGGAGTGGTGGCGAGCAGTTCTTC.

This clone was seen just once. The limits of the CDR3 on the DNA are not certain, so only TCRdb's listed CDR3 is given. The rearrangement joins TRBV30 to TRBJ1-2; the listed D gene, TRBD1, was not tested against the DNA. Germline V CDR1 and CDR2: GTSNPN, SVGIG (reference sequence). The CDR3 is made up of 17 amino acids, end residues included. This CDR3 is CAWGSGTGVSLNYGYTF.

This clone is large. The CDR3 sequence is CASSLDSYTEAFF. In DNA, the CDR3 is TGTGCCAGCAGCTTAGACAGCTACACTGAAGCTTTCTTT. The V call is TRBV7-2, the J call TRBJ1-1; no firm D call. From germline, CDR1 is SGHTA and CDR2 FQGNSA. V gave up 1 base and J gave up 3 bases, with 6 bases separating them. CDR3 length equals 13 residues.

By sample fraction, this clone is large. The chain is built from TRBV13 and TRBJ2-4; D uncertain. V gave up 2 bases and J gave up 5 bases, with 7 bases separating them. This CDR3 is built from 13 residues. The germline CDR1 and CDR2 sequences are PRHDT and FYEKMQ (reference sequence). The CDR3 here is CASSLRRENIQYF. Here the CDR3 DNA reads TGTGCCAGCAGCTTACGTAGAGAAAACATTCAGTACTTC.

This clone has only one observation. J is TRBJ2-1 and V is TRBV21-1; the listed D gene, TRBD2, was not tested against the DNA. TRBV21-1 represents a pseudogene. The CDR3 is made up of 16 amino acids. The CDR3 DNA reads TGTGCCAGCAGCAGATTAAGAGCGGGAGGGAGGGATGAGCAGTTCTTC. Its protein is CASSRLRAGGRDEQFF.

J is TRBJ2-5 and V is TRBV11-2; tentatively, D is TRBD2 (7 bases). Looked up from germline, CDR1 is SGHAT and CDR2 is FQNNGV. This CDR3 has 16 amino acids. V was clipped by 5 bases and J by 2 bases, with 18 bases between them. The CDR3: CASSRRGLAVQETQYF. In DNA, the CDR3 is TGTGCCAGCAGCCGGCGGGGGCTAGCGGTACAAGAGACCCAGTACTTC.

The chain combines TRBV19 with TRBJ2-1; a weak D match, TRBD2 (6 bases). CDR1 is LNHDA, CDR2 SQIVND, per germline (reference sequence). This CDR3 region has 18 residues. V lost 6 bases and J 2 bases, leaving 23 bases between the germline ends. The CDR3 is CASSGGRGYLQTYNEQFF. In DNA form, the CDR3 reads TGTGCCAGTAGCGGTGGGCGGGGCTACCTCCAAACCTACAATGAGCAGTTCTTC. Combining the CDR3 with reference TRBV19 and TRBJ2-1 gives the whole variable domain DGGITQSPKYLFRKEGQNVTLSCEQNLNHDAMYWYRQDPGQGLRLIYYSQIVNDFQKGDIAEGYSVSREKKESFPLTVTSAQKNPTAFYLCASSGGRGYLQTYNEQFFGPGTRLTVL.

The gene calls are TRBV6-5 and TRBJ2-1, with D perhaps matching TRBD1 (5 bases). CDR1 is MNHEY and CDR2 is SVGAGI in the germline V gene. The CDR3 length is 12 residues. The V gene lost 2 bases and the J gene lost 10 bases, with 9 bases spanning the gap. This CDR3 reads CASSYQGREQFF. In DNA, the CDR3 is TGTGCCAGCAGTTACCAGGGAAGGGAGCAGTTCTTC.

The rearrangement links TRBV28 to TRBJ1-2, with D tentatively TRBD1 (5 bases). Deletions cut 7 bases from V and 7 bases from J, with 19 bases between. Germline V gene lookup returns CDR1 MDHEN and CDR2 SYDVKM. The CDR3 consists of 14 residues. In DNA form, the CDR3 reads TGTGCCAGCACCTCTGTGGGGACGTTGCGTGGCTACACCTTC. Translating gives CASTSVGTLRGYTF.

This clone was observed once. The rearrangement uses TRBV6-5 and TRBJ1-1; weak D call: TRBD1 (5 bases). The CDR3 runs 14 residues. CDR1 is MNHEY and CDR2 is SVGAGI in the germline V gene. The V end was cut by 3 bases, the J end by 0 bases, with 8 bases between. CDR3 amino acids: CASSYQGVNTEAFF. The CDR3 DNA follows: TGTGCCAGCAGTTATCAGGGTGTGAACACTGAAGCTTTCTTT.

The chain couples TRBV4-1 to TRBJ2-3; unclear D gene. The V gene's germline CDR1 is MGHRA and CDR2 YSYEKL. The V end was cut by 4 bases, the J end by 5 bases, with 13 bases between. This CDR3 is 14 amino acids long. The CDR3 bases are TGCGCCAGCAGCCCCCCCACCCGGTTAGATACGCAGTATTTT. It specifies CASSPPTRLDTQYF.

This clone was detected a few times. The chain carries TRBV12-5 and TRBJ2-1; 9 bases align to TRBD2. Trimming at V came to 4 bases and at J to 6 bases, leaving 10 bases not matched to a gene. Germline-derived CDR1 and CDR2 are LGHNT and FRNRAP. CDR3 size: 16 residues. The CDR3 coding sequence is TGTGCTAGTGGTTGGGCCATAGCGGGAGAAGCCAATGAGCAGTTCTTC. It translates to CASGWAIAGEANEQFF.

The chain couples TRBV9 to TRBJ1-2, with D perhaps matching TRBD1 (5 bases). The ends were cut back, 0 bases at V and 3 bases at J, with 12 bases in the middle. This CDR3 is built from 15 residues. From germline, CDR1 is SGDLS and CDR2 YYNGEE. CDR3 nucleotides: TGTGCCAGCAGCGTAGTTGGAGGGGAGGACTATGGCTACACCTTC. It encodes CASSVVGGEDYGYTF.

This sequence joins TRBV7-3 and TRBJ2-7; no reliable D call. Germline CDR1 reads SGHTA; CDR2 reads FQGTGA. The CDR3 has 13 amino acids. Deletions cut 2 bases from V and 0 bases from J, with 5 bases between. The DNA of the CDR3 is TGTGCCAGCAGCTTATCAAACTCCTACGAGCAGTACTTC. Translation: CASSLSNSYEQYF.

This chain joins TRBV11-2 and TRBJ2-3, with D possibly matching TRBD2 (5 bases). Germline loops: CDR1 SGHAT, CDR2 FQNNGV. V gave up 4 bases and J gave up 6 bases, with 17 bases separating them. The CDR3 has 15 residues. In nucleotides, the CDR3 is TGTGCCAGCAGCTCGATAGAGGGCTTTGGGGATACGCAGTATTTT. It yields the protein CASSSIEGFGDTQYF.

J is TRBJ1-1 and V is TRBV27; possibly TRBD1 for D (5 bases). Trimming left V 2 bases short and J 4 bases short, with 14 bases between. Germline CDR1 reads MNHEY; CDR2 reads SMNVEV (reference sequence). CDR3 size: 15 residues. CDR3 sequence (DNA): TGTGCCAGCAGTTTAAGTGGGGGTACGGGCACTGAAGCTTTCTTT. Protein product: CASSLSGGTGTEAFF.